This T cell receptor beta chain came from a study of CD4 T cells in relation to SARS-CoV-2 and coronaviruses. Study summary: Crossreactive spike epitopes shared across donors were mapped to their HLA restriction.

Worth noting for this clone: Its target is unknown.

Germline assignment: CDR1 SGDLS and CDR2 YYNGEE. V lost 0 bases and J 2 bases, leaving 17 bases between the germline ends. The CDR3 spans 17 residues. TCRdb's table, derived via immunoSEQ multiplex PCR, lists solely in-frame clones and lacks some. The sample shows about 40,000 clones, 77% of them seen only once. The receptor was derived from an adult with COVID-19. The rearrangement links TRBV9 to TRBJ2-5; TRBD2 might be the D (6 bases). Sequenced material: memory CD4+ T cells from PBMCs, cultured in vitro. Here the CDR3 DNA reads TGTGCCAGCAGCGTAGAGGCGGGAAGGGCCCCACAAGAGACCCAGTACTTC. Translation: CASSVEAGRAPQETQYF.